This T cell receptor (beta chain) came from a study of shared clonotypes between healthy human individuals (dated by TCRdb to the early 2020s). Turning to the overall study: Two women and a few men aged 18 to 49 years were included in the cohort. For each donor, CD4 naive and CD4 memory were each given three plates, CD8 naive was given two plates, and CD8 memory was given one plate. Blood TCR repertoires of five healthy adults were deeply sequenced to estimate repertoire size and the extent of clonotype sharing between individuals. Different laboratories and diverse techniques were used to prepare libraries and sequence TCR repertoires, to increase sequencing depth and limit assay-specific biases. Per donor, leukapheresis produced somewhere between about 0.94 and 9.5 billion PBMCs. What the study reported, not specific to this receptor: Clonotypes shared by all four sorted-subset donors showed higher generation probabilities than non-shared clonotypes. Even with the large sequencing depth, rarefaction of the sorted-subset datasets indicated that sequencing was incomplete. About 4.5% of naive CD4, around 3.5% of naive CD8, 2.3% of memory CD4, and over 0.35% of memory CD8 clonotypes were shared across a few donors. Pairwise subsampling indicated that sequencing depth was expected to affect the degree of clonotype sharing among donors. Only blood was sampled, and tissue TCR repertoires likely differ from those in blood. The small number of donors limited the genetic and exposure-history diversity represented. Larger estimated clonotype richness was generally found for naive subsets than for memory subsets.

Using the deep immunoSEQ assay, TCR CDR3 regions were amplified from genomic DNA by multiplex PCR. Genomic DNA extracted from each cell subset was distributed evenly over all wells of several immunoSEQ 96-well plates, and each plate served as one replicate. For sorted subsets, around 0.2 ug of genomic DNA, equivalent to roughly 30,000 T cell genomes, went into each replicate PCR. Purified libraries were quantified with a Qubit 3.0 fluorometer, sized on a Bioanalyzer 2100, and re-quantified with the KAPA Library Quantification kit. Every immunoSEQ 96-well plate was sequenced on a dedicated single-read 150-cycle Illumina NextSeq 550 flow cell. The original pipeline was this. Because only junctional sequences without quality scores were contained in the immunoSEQ output, filtering matching that applied to full-length reads could not be performed. To assign V/J genes and CDR3, sequences were annotated using PyIR, a Python wrapper for IgBLAST v1.9, with IMGT germline references. Reads with weak V/J assignments (E-value above 1e-6), missing CDR3, stop codons, out-of-frame junctions, or ambiguous translated residues were removed. V3J clonotypes were defined as sequences sharing an identical inferred V gene, J gene, and CDR3 amino acid sequence. Percentage overlap between repertoires was calculated by dividing the number of shared unique clonotypes by the size of the smaller repertoire. Richness of each repertoire was evaluated using RTK rarefaction, the Chao1 estimator, and Recon v2.1 estimates of unobserved clonotypes. For all TCRbeta clonotypes obtained by the gDNA method from a few donors, generation probabilities were computed with OLGA. Drawn from immuneACCESS, this table holds only the in-frame rearrangements with V and J called that TCRdb kept. Clones are partly lost; checked studies trace under half to an unresolved V gene and leave the rest unexplained. The V and J calls and clone size are taken from that table; D and trimming were inferred from the DNA. The sample table holds around 200,000 clones, of which roughly 91% were seen once. The ten largest clones add up to about 0.07% of the sample.

The donors were healthy, HIV-negative adults with no recently reported acute infections or vaccinations. All donors were Caucasian adults living in Nashville, Tennessee, USA. Magnetic negative selection was used to enrich CD4+ T cells, after which naive cells were positively selected on CD45RA and the negative fraction became the memory subset. Blood was collected by leukapheresis, and PBMCs were isolated by Ficoll-Histopaque density gradient centrifugation and then cryopreserved in liquid nitrogen vapor phase. Analytical flow cytometry was used to check the purity and quantity of every magnetically sorted T cell population. From each sorted fraction, genomic DNA was isolated and quantified by UV absorbance on a Nanodrop 2000c. Of note for this clone: Its antigen remains undetermined. Nothing much larger sits one base from this clone, and base qualities are not available.

For CDR1 and CDR2, the germline V gene (reference sequence) lists LNHDA and SQIVND. The CDR3 has 16 amino acids, counting the end cysteine and phenylalanine. Only the CDR3 region is kept as DNA, spanning 48 bases read in frame from base 1. Trimming accounts for 4 bases at V and 5 bases at J, while the number of junction bases matched to no gene is 13. The receptor chain draws on TRBV19 and TRBJ2-5; 7 bases in between match TRBD1. The sequenced sample was naive CD4+ T cells sorted from blood. The cell subset or site label of this sample denotes: CD45RA+ positively selected. The receptor was isolated from a woman in her 30s in good health. The DNA sequence is given as TGTGCCAGTAGTACAATACAGGGGATCGGATGGGAGACCCAGTACTTC. This sequence encodes CASSTIQGIGWETQYF.